A single TCR beta chain is shown here with its context. What it binds is unknown. Germline V gives CDR1 MDHEN, CDR2 SYDVKM. The CDR3 runs 13 residues. The data belong to a study of CXCR3-negative and CXCR3-positive naive CD8 T cells. General observations from the study: Compared with CXCR3-negative naive cells, CXCR3-positive naive cells showed more hydrophobic TRB CDR3s. Partly lower CXCR3 expression followed cryopreservation, and most assays relied on fresh PBMCs.

Via 5' RACE with UMI labels, TRB cDNA libraries were prepared. TCRdb reprocessed the 5' RACE reads, with one entry per CDR3 protein and no DNA. This listing includes about 60,000 distinct CDR3 sequences. This TCR was recovered from a human donor in good health. Some clones in this sample may be carry-over from other donors' samples. Input material: naive CXCR3+ CD8+ T cells from blood. Described subset: CD45RO-CCR7+CD27+CD95- naive CD8+ T cells expressing CXCR3 (TNR3+). The chain couples TRBV28 to TRBJ2-7. CDR3 sequence reads: CASKVREPYEQYF.